These 29 T cell receptor beta chains share one sample of origin, sequenced in a study of T-cell reconstitution after alpha-beta-depleted transplantation in children. Preparation of the TCRbeta library used unique molecular identifiers. MiXCR, applied by TCRdb to the PCR reads, yields one record per CDR3 protein. Of about 610,000 distinct CDR3 sequences in the sample, 20% to 30% were seen once. The sequences come from PBMCs, collected before TCRalphabeta/CD19-depleted stem cell transplant. The receptors originated from a boy younger than two with Wiskott-Aldrich syndrome, due to receive a stem cell transplant.

This clonotype has a count of ten or more. This chain joins TRBV18 and TRBJ2-1, with TRBD2 matching over 8 bases. Trimming at V came to 8 bases and at J to 3 bases, leaving 6 bases not matched to a gene. Germline CDR1 KGHSH, CDR2 LQKENI. The CDR3 is 14 amino acids. The CDR3 region is CASSPTSGYNEQFF. The CDR3 DNA reads as TGTGCCAGCAGTCCTACTAGCGGCTACAATGAGCAGTTCTTC.

The chain has TRBV12-3 or TRBV12-4 and TRBJ1-3, with D possibly being TRBD1 (5 bases). V was clipped by 7 bases and J by 0 bases, with 10 bases between them. The CDR3 runs to 14 residues. DNA of the CDR3: TGTGCCAGCACCTTTGGGACCTCTGGAAACACCATATATTTT. Its translation: CASTFGTSGNTIYF.

The J gene is TRBJ2-5, the V gene TRBV5-1; the D is unclear. Germline V gives CDR1 SGHRS, CDR2 YFSETQ. The CDR3 is 15 amino acids. V was cut by 2 bases and J by 1 base, with 12 bases left in between. Written as DNA, the CDR3 is TGCGCCAGCAGCTTCAACTTCGCCAGCCAAGAGACCCAGTACTTC. Translation: CASSFNFASQETQYF.

V usage is TRBV24-1 and J usage is TRBJ2-1, with 9 bases that match TRBD1. CDR1 KGHDR and CDR2 SFDVKD come from the germline V gene. The ends lost 4 bases at V and 8 bases at J; junction bases unmatched: 11. CDR3 length: 16 amino acids. CDR3 loop: CATSDLSDRGWHEQFF. CDR3 sequence (DNA): TGTGCCACCAGTGACCTCTCGGACAGGGGATGGCATGAGCAGTTCTTC.

The genes are TRBV29-1 and TRBJ2-1; 9 bases map to TRBD2. V lost 5 bases and J lost 15; bases outside the gene matches: 8. CDR1 and CDR2 (germline): SQVTM, ANQGSEA. The CDR3 sequence is 11 residues long. The CDR3 nucleotides read TGCAGCGTTAAGCTGGCGGGAGGGCTGTTCTTC. This encodes CSVKLAGGLFF.

This CDR3 reads CASSFELNTEAFF. CDR3 DNA: TGCGCCAGCAGCTTTGAGCTGAACACTGAAGCTTTCTTT. J is TRBJ1-1 and V is TRBV5-1; no reliable D call. The V and J ends lost 2 bases and 0 bases respectively, with 5 bases between them. CDR1 is SGHRS and CDR2 is YFSETQ in the germline V gene. The CDR3 has 13 amino acids.

This clonotype showed up just a few times. The rearrangement links TRBV20-1 to TRBJ2-7; 9 bases align to TRBD1. Germline-derived CDR1 and CDR2 are DFQATT and SNEGSKA (reference sequence). V gave up 3 bases and J gave up 4 bases; unmatched junction bases: 7. The length of the CDR3 is 14 residues. CDR3: CSARDRGSWYEQYF. The CDR3 DNA follows: TGCAGTGCTAGGGACAGGGGATCCTGGTACGAGCAGTACTTC.

This clonotype was found a few times. The CDR3 DNA is TGTGCCAGCAGAGAGTCAGGGGGCAGGGCTGAAGCTTTCTTT. This translates into CASRESGGRAEAFF. V and J are TRBV28 and TRBJ1-1; 8 bases agree with TRBD1. Germline V gene lookup returns CDR1 MDHEN and CDR2 SYDVKM. This CDR3 region has 14 residues. With V trimmed by 6 bases and J by 6 bases, 9 bases remained unmatched.

In its sample, this clonotype was seen a few times. The rearrangement links TRBV7-9 to TRBJ2-2; the D is unclear. The germline V gene encodes CDR1 SEHNR and CDR2 FQNEAQ (reference sequence). This CDR3 is built from 15 residues. Trimming pared 3 bases from V and 4 bases from J, leaving 12 bases between. CDR3 nucleotide sequence: TGTGCCAGCAGCTTGCCTAATGTGGGCACCGGGGAGCTGTTTTTT. Residues: CASSLPNVGTGELFF.

This clonotype appeared a few times. V and J are TRBV20-1 and TRBJ2-1, with D possibly TRBD2 on 6 matching bases. The germline gives CDR1 DFQATT, CDR2 SNEGSKA (reference sequence). The CDR3 spans 15 residues. V was trimmed by 0 bases and J by 7 bases, leaving 16 bases between them. CDR3 nucleotide sequence: TGCAGTGCTAGAGATGCGCGACAAGCGGGTAATGAGCAGTTCTTC. This sequence encodes CSARDARQAGNEQFF.

Many counts were recorded for this clonotype. The chain uses TRBV5-6 and TRBJ2-5, with 11 bases that match TRBD2. The V gene's germline CDR1 is SGHDT and CDR2 YYEEEE. The CDR3 contains 16 residues. The V segment lost 1 base and the J segment 5 bases; nucleotides outside the gene matches: 7. CDR3 loop: CASSLRLAGGQETQYF. The CDR3 coding sequence is TGTGCCAGCAGCTTGCGGCTAGCGGGAGGACAGGAGACCCAGTACTTC.

J is TRBJ1-2 and V is TRBV5-1; tentative D call: TRBD1 (6 bases). Germline CDR1 and CDR2: SGHRS and YFSETQ. The V and J ends lost 0 bases and 4 bases respectively, with 16 bases between them. The CDR3 consists of 16 residues. As DNA, the CDR3 is TGCGCCAGCAGCTTGGGACCCGACAGGCTGGTCTATGGCTACACCTTC. It encodes CASSLGPDRLVYGYTF.

In the case of this clonotype: Sequence at one end of the junction differs from germline and may be a read error. The chain combines TRBV5-1 with TRBJ2-7; D perhaps matches TRBD2 (7 bases). Germline-derived CDR1 and CDR2 are SGHRS and YFSETQ. The CDR3 spans 16 residues. Written as DNA, the CDR3 is TGCGCCAGCAGCCAGGGCGGGGGCCAGCGAACCTACGAGCGGTACTTC. Encoded protein: CASSQGGGQRTYERYF.

V is TRBV10-3 and J is TRBJ1-1; D is possibly TRBD1 (5 bases). The germline CDR1 and CDR2 sequences are ENHRY and SYGVKD. V gave up 3 bases and J gave up 1 base, with 12 bases separating them. This CDR3 comprises 15 residues. CDR3 sequence reads: CAISELGRRNTEAFF. Here the CDR3 DNA reads TGTGCCATCAGTGAATTGGGGCGGCGGAACACTGAAGCTTTCTTT.

The chain recombines TRBV9 with TRBJ2-1; 9 nucleotides line up with TRBD1. The V and J ends lost 4 bases and 4 bases, in that order; junction bases with no gene match: 6. CDR1 is SGDLS, CDR2 YYNGEE, per germline. The CDR3 covers 15 residues. The CDR3 DNA is TGTGCCAGCAGCAACCGGGACAGGGATTACAATGAGCAGTTCTTC. It yields the protein CASSNRDRDYNEQFF.

This clonotype was observed a handful of times. This chain connects TRBV29-1 to TRBJ1-5, with 8 bases lining up with TRBD1. The CDR3 length is 14 residues. The V segment lost 6 bases and the J segment 0 bases; nucleotides outside the gene matches: 4. Germline CDR1 reads SQVTM; CDR2 reads ANQGSEA. As DNA, the CDR3 is TGCAGCGTACAGACAGGGGATAGCAATCAGCCCCAGCATTTT. Translated: CSVQTGDSNQPQHF.

This clonotype was seen a few times. The chain joins TRBV12-3 or TRBV12-4 to TRBJ2-5, with D possibly being TRBD1 or TRBD2 (5 bases each). The CDR3 is 15 amino acids. Trimming pared 6 bases from V and 1 base from J, leaving 15 bases between. In nucleotides, the CDR3 is TGTGCCAGCAGCCGATCCGGGACGGCCCAAGAGACCCAGTACTTC. This translates into CASSRSGTAQETQYF.

This clonotype was seen more than once but under ten times. V and J are TRBV6-5 and TRBJ1-2, with 9 positions matching TRBD1. Per the germline V gene, CDR1 is MNHEY and CDR2 is SVGAGI. The V segment lost 6 bases and the J segment 4 bases; nucleotides outside the gene matches: 6. This CDR3 is built from 14 residues. The CDR3 nucleotides are TGTGCCAGCAGCAGCCCGGGACAGGGCTATGGCTACACCTTC. This translates into CASSSPGQGYGYTF.

This clonotype was counted only a few times. CDR3 amino acids: CSARRGYNSPLHF. As DNA, the CDR3 is TGCAGTGCTAGACGGGGGTATAATTCACCCCTCCACTTT. The V and J genes are TRBV20-1 and TRBJ1-6; D is perhaps TRBD1 (5 bases). The V end lost 2 bases, the J end lost 4 bases, and 6 bases lay between the germline ends. Germline-derived CDR1 and CDR2 are DFQATT and SNEGSKA (reference sequence). The CDR3 has 13 amino acids.

The V gene is TRBV24-1, the J gene TRBJ2-7; 7 nucleotides align to TRBD2. Per the germline V gene, CDR1 is KGHDR and CDR2 is SFDVKD. CDR3 length equals 16 residues. After removal of 4 bases from V and 3 bases from J, the junction contained 11 bases not matched to a gene. In DNA form, the CDR3 reads TGTGCCACCAGTGACCGAGGACTACCGGGAGGCTACGAGCAGTACTTC. Encoded protein: CATSDRGLPGGYEQYF.

This clonotype was recorded a few times. V and J are TRBV12-3 or TRBV12-4 and TRBJ2-4; tentatively, D is TRBD1 (6 bases). This CDR3 comprises 13 residues. Trimming took off 1 base at V and 6 bases at J, with 7 bases between the two ends. The CDR3 is CASSLEGGNIQYF. In DNA, the CDR3 is TGTGCCAGCAGTTTAGAAGGGGGAAACATTCAGTACTTC.

V and J are TRBV20-1 and TRBJ2-2, with TRBD2 matching over 9 bases. V dropped 6 bases and J dropped 9; count of bases not matched to a gene: 14. The CDR3 length is 15 residues. The germline V gene has CDR1 DFQATT and CDR2 SNEGSKA (reference sequence). CDR3 residues: CSARPAGGLRWELFF. As DNA, the CDR3 is TGCAGTGCCCGCCCAGCGGGAGGCCTGAGATGGGAGCTGTTTTTT.

This CDR3 is CSAVRSSGNTIYF. In DNA, the CDR3 is TGCAGTGCCGTAAGATCCTCTGGAAACACCATATATTTT. This chain joins TRBV20-1 and TRBJ1-3; D remains ambiguous. V was cut by 6 bases and J by 0 bases, with 9 bases left in between. The CDR3 sequence is 13 residues long. Germline CDR1 and CDR2: DFQATT and SNEGSKA (reference sequence).

The chain carries TRBV30 and TRBJ1-2, with unresolved D. Looked up from germline, CDR1 is GTSNPN and CDR2 is SVGIG (reference sequence). The germline V and J ends were trimmed by 2 bases and 6 bases, with 10 bases remaining between them. This CDR3 is 12 amino acids long. CDR3 coding DNA: TGTGCCTGGAGTTGGAGAGGACATGGCTACACCTTC. Its translation: CAWSWRGHGYTF. The whole variable domain, filled in from reference TRBV30 and TRBJ1-2, reads SQTIHQWPATLVQPVGSPLSLECTVEGTSNPNLYWYRQAAGRGLQLLFYSVGIGQISSEVPQNLSASRPQDRQFILSSKKLLLSDSGFYLCAWSWRGHGYTFGSGTRLTVV.

The chain links TRBV2 to TRBJ2-6; D is uncertain. Germline values: CDR1 SNHLY, CDR2 FYNNEI. The CDR3 spans 15 residues. V was shortened by 2 bases and J by 0 bases, with 5 bases between the two germline ends. CDR3 amino acids: CASSETHSGANVLTF. In nucleotides, the CDR3 is TGTGCCAGCAGTGAAACCCACTCTGGGGCCAACGTCCTGACTTTC. The full variable domain, rest sourced from reference TRBV2 and TRBJ2-6, is EPEVTQTPSHQVTQMGQEVILRCVPISNHLYFYWYRQILGQKVEFLVSFYNNEISEKSEIFDDQFSVERPDGSNFTLKIRSTKLEDSAMYFCASSETHSGANVLTFGAGSRLTVL.

The chain has TRBV12-3 or TRBV12-4 and TRBJ2-5; weak D call: TRBD1 (6 bases). The ends were cut back, 6 bases at V and 5 bases at J, with 10 bases in the middle. This CDR3 region has 12 residues. The CDR3, as DNA: TGTGCCAGCAGGAGGCAGGGGGAGACCCAGTACTTC. Its protein is CASRRQGETQYF.

This clonotype was seen a handful of times. The J gene is TRBJ1-2, the V gene TRBV30; D gene unclear. This CDR3 spans 11 amino acids. With 2 bases removed from V and 10 bases from J, the gap between germline ends came to 11 bases. Germline CDR1 reads GTSNPN; CDR2 reads SVGIG (reference sequence). The DNA for the CDR3 is TGTGCCTGGAGTCCACAGAGGACCTACACCTTC. It translates to CAWSPQRTYTF.

This clonotype was seen just once. The V call is TRBV10-3, the J call TRBJ1-2, with D possibly being TRBD1 (6 bases). Trimming took 4 bases from V and 6 from J, leaving 15 bases between them. The CDR3 contains 14 residues. CDR1 and CDR2 from the germline V gene are ENHRY and SYGVKD. The CDR3 here is CAISVWGRSDGYTF. The CDR3 nucleotides are TGTGCCATCAGTGTCTGGGGGCGCAGTGATGGCTACACCTTC.

This clonotype occurred a few times. The chain employs TRBV11-2 and TRBJ2-1; tentative D call: TRBD2 (5 bases). The V gene lost 5 bases and the J gene lost 4 bases, with 12 bases spanning the gap. The CDR3 sequence is 14 residues long. CDR1 and CDR2 (germline): SGHAT, FQNNGV. CDR3 region: CASSPMEVYNEQFF. CDR3 nucleotides: TGTGCCAGCAGCCCTATGGAGGTTTACAATGAGCAGTTCTTC.